Here is one TCR beta chain with its context. What it recognizes is unknown. Stated treatment: approximately 10-day PBMC culture with coronavirus spike peptide pools or control peptides (ViraFEST assay). ViraFEST enlarged antigen-specific T cell populations with peptide pools and afterwards sequenced TCRs. Cultures used around 2.2 million PBMCs per well, 9 to 10 IU/ml IL-2 and approximately 9 ug/ml peptides. The record originates from a study of vaccination and CD4 T cells after COVID-19. Whole-study findings and limits: Analysis of convalescent patients found that 304 of 307 vaccine-specific clones were spike mono-reactive. In convalescent patients, a median about 90% of reactive clones appeared only post-vaccination.

Trimming took off 4 bases at V and 4 bases at J, with 23 bases between the two ends. Germline CDR1 MRHNA, CDR2 SNTAGT. There are 19 residues in the CDR3. Oncomine TCR Beta short-read sequencing was applied to DNA from cultured CD4+ T cells. TCRdb reanalysed the PCR reads using MiXCR and keeps one entry per CDR3 protein. The data show some 14,000 distinct CDR3 sequences, with around 50% seen just once and approximately 18% held by the top ten. Sequencing used cultured CD4+ T cells from blood, obtained after SARS-CoV-2 vaccination. The TCR was taken from a human donor with COVID-19. J is TRBJ1-6 and V is TRBV6-4; TRBD1 might be the D (5 bases). CDR3 DNA: TGTGCCAGCAGTGGGCTCGGGGCCCCGGATCGCCGATATAATTCACCCCTCCACTTT. Its protein product is CASSGLGAPDRRYNSPLHF.